The 22 T cell receptor beta chains presented below share a single source sample, sequenced in a study of OX40 agonist ivuxolimab in advanced cancers. The protocol was immunoSEQ multiplex PCR, while the TCRdb copy is restricted to in-frame clones and leaves out a portion. The profile shows approximately 80,000 clones, under 95% of them singletons. Here the sequenced sample was CD4+ or CD8+ T cells sorted from blood, taken in a trial of the OX40 agonist ivuxolimab. These receptors were obtained from an adult with an advanced solid tumor such as melanoma, head and neck, liver or kidney cancer.

The chain joins TRBV6-5 to TRBJ1-2, with no clear D. Germline CDR1 MNHEY, CDR2 SVGAGI. The CDR3 runs 14 residues. V lost 2 bases, J lost 4 bases, and 11 bases lay in between. This CDR3 reads CASSYTEGIYGYTF. The CDR3 region has the DNA TGTGCCAGCAGTTACACCGAAGGGATCTATGGCTACACCTTC.

The chain joins TRBV28 to TRBJ2-3; 7 bases agree with TRBD1. The CDR3 extends over 12 amino acids. J gave up 10 bases and V 5 bases, and 6 bases lay outside the gene matches. From germline, CDR1 is MDHEN and CDR2 SYDVKM. As DNA, the CDR3 is TGTGCCAGCAGTCACAGGGGCCTGGCGCAGTATTTT. This translates into CASSHRGLAQYF.

The rearrangement uses TRBV30 and TRBJ2-3; D may correspond to TRBD1 or TRBD2 (6 bases each). Germline V gives CDR1 GTSNPN, CDR2 SVGIG (reference sequence). The V end was cut by 2 bases, the J end by 2 bases, with 20 bases between. The CDR3 is 17 amino acids. The CDR3 DNA is TGTGCCTGGAGTCTTGGGGGGACACACTTATACACAGATACGCAGTATTTT. As protein: CAWSLGGTHLYTDTQYF.

The V gene is TRBV4-2, the J gene TRBJ2-1; 8 nucleotides align to TRBD2. CDR1 is LGHNA and CDR2 is YNFKEQ in the germline V gene. There are 18 residues in the CDR3. V trimming: 0 bases; J trimming: 4 bases; junction bases outside the gene matches: 11. CDR3 sequence (DNA): TGTGCCAGCAGCCAAGATAGAGGAGGTAGCGGGACGTACAATGAGCAGTTCTTC. Its protein product is CASSQDRGGSGTYNEQFF.

V is TRBV10-3 and J is TRBJ1-3, with a weak D call TRBD1 (5 bases). With 0 bases removed from V and 0 bases from J, the gap between germline ends came to 12 bases. This CDR3 has 17 residues. The germline V gene has CDR1 ENHRY and CDR2 SYGVKD. The CDR3 protein is CAISESKGQTSGNTIYF. For the CDR3, the DNA is TGTGCCATCAGTGAGTCGAAGGGGCAGACCTCTGGAAACACCATATATTTT.

The chain employs TRBV9 and TRBJ1-2; D possibly corresponds to TRBD1 (5 bases). The CDR3 consists of 19 residues. With 4 bases removed from V and 7 bases from J, the gap between germline ends came to 32 bases. Germline V gene lookup returns CDR1 SGDLS and CDR2 YYNGEE. In nucleotides, the CDR3 is TGTGCCAGCAGCTCCCCGGGTCAGGGAGGGTCAGAAAGGCCCGGTGGCTACACCTTC. Translation gives CASSSPGQGGSERPGGYTF.

This CDR3 reads CASSTTDTQYF. In DNA, the CDR3 is TGTGCCAGCAGCACGACAGATACGCAGTATTTT. This chain links TRBV9 with TRBJ2-3; D is uncertain. This CDR3 is built from 11 residues. The germline V gene has CDR1 SGDLS and CDR2 YYNGEE. Trimming took off 4 bases at V and 3 bases at J, with 3 bases between the two ends.

The genes are TRBV28 and TRBJ1-2; TRBD1 is a possible D gene (5 bases). Germline assignment: CDR1 MDHEN and CDR2 SYDVKM. Trimming stripped 9 bases from V and 2 bases from J, with 13 bases between. CDR3 size: 13 residues. Here the CDR3 reads CASAQGGNYGYTF. CDR3 in DNA: TGTGCCAGTGCCCAGGGAGGAAACTATGGCTACACCTTC.

For this clone: The sample holds other DNA sequences that translate to the same CDR3. J is TRBJ2-1 and V is TRBV4-1; D gene ambiguous. CDR3 length: 11 residues. The V end lost 3 bases, the J end lost 8 bases, and 5 bases lay between the germline ends. Germline CDR1 and CDR2: MGHRA and YSYEKL. The CDR3: CASSQVDEQFF. The CDR3 DNA reads as TGCGCCAGCAGCCAGGTCGATGAGCAGTTCTTC.

This chain uses TRBV9 with TRBJ2-2; D call uncertain. The CDR3 runs to 12 residues. Per the germline V gene, CDR1 is SGDLS and CDR2 is YYNGEE. With 0 bases removed from V and 6 bases from J, the gap between germline ends came to 3 bases. This chain's CDR3 is CASSVDSGELFF. Written as DNA, the CDR3 is TGTGCCAGCAGCGTAGATTCCGGGGAGCTGTTTTTT.

This clone was observed a handful of times. This chain joins TRBV4-1 and TRBJ2-1; D possibly matches TRBD1 or TRBD2 (5 bases each). CDR1 MGHRA and CDR2 YSYEKL come from the germline V gene. The length of the CDR3 is 12 residues. Trimming shortened V by 0 bases and J by 10 bases, and 7 bases separated the two germline ends. The CDR3 coding sequence is TGCGCCAGCAGCCAAGATTGGGGGGAGCAGTTCTTC. Protein sequence: CASSQDWGEQFF.

The genes are TRBV6-1 and TRBJ1-2; D is possibly TRBD1 (5 bases). The germline V gene encodes CDR1 MNHNS and CDR2 SASEGT. The CDR3 runs 11 residues. Trimming left V 6 bases short and J 8 bases short, with 10 bases between. The CDR3 loop reads CASRGPRGYTF. The CDR3 bases are TGTGCCAGCAGGGGGCCGAGGGGCTACACCTTC.

The rearrangement uses TRBV10-3 and TRBJ1-2, with 7 bases identical to TRBD1. The CDR3 is 13 amino acids. With V trimmed by 3 bases and J by 4 bases, 2 bases remained unmatched. Germline values: CDR1 ENHRY, CDR2 SYGVKD. Here the CDR3 DNA reads TGTGCCATCAGTGAAGGGGGCGGCTATGGCTACACCTTC. It specifies CAISEGGGYGYTF.

The rearrangement joins TRBV9 to TRBJ1-2, with TRBD1 identical over 11 bases. The V segment lost 0 bases and the J segment 7 bases; nucleotides outside the gene matches: 2. Germline loops: CDR1 SGDLS, CDR2 YYNGEE. The CDR3 loop spans 14 amino acids. CDR3 DNA: TGTGCCAGCAGCGTAGGGGGGACAGGGGGTGGCTACACCTTC. Translated: CASSVGGTGGGYTF. The full variable domain, with the rest looked up from reference TRBV9 and TRBJ1-2, is DSGVTQTPKHLITATGQRVTLRCSPRSGDLSVYWYQQSLDQGLQFLIQYYNGEERAKGNILERFSAQQFPDLHSELNLSSLELGDSALYFCASSVGGTGGGYTFGSGTRLTVV.

The chain recombines TRBV5-4 with TRBJ1-2; D perhaps matches TRBD1 (6 bases). Germline V CDR1 and CDR2: SGHNT, YYREEE (reference sequence). The CDR3 has 15 amino acids. Trimming stripped 4 bases from V and 0 bases from J, with 13 bases between. Written as DNA, the CDR3 is TGTGCCAGCAGCCCGCAACAGGGCCCTAACTATGGCTACACCTTC. This gives the protein CASSPQQGPNYGYTF.

The V gene is TRBV19, the J gene TRBJ2-2; 9 bases fit TRBD2. The V gene's germline CDR1 is LNHDA and CDR2 SQIVND (reference sequence). This CDR3 is 13 amino acids long. Trimming at V came to 11 bases and at J to 0 bases, leaving 1 base not matched to a gene. In DNA form, the CDR3 reads TGTGCCGGACTAGCGCCGAACACCGGGGAGCTGTTTTTT. It encodes CAGLAPNTGELFF.

The V call is TRBV30, the J call TRBJ2-3; D gene ambiguous. The germline gives CDR1 GTSNPN, CDR2 SVGIG (reference sequence). The CDR3 extends over 13 amino acids. V gave up 0 bases and J gave up 1 base, with 5 bases separating them. The CDR3 here is CAWSVAGTDTQYF. In DNA, the CDR3 is TGTGCCTGGAGTGTTGCAGGCACAGATACGCAGTATTTT.

The J gene is TRBJ1-4, the V gene TRBV6-5; the match to TRBD1 covers 7 bases. Trimming removed 2 bases from V and 5 bases from J; junction bases left unmatched: 5. The length of the CDR3 is 15 residues. Germline V gives CDR1 MNHEY, CDR2 SVGAGI. The CDR3 loop is CASSYGRDRNEKLFF. CDR3 coding DNA: TGTGCCAGCAGTTACGGCCGGGACAGAAATGAAAAACTGTTTTTT.

V is TRBV30 and J is TRBJ2-5; 7 bases match TRBD1. The V gene end was trimmed by 3 bases and the J gene end by 8 bases; junction bases not matched to a gene: 9. This CDR3 is 13 amino acids long. Germline-derived CDR1 and CDR2 are GTSNPN and SVGIG (reference sequence). The CDR3 region has the DNA TGTGCCTGGAGGCCCCTGACAGGGAACACCCAGTACTTC. Translation: CAWRPLTGNTQYF.

The chain combines TRBV6-5 with TRBJ1-2, with D possibly being TRBD1 (6 bases). Germline values: CDR1 MNHEY, CDR2 SVGAGI. CDR3 size: 15 residues. V lost 0 bases and J lost 6, with 14 bases in between. CDR3 in DNA: TGTGCCAGCAGTTACTCCCCGACAGGTTCAAATGGCTACACCTTC. Its translation is CASSYSPTGSNGYTF.

The chain combines TRBV4-2 with TRBJ2-2, with D perhaps matching TRBD1 (6 bases). Germline CDR1 LGHNA, CDR2 YNFKEQ. The V gene lost 0 bases and the J gene lost 6 bases, with 14 bases spanning the gap. CDR3 length equals 16 residues. The DNA for the CDR3 is TGTGCCAGCAGCCAAGAGTCAGGGGATTTGGCCGGGGAGCTGTTTTTT. Translation: CASSQESGDLAGELFF.

DNA of the CDR3: TGCGCCAGCAGCCGGACCACAGATACGCAGTATTTT. Residues: CASSRTTDTQYF. This chain connects TRBV4-1 to TRBJ2-3, with D unclear. CDR3 size: 12 residues. CDR1 is MGHRA and CDR2 is YSYEKL in the germline V gene. V lost 4 bases to trimming and J lost 2 bases, with 4 bases between them.